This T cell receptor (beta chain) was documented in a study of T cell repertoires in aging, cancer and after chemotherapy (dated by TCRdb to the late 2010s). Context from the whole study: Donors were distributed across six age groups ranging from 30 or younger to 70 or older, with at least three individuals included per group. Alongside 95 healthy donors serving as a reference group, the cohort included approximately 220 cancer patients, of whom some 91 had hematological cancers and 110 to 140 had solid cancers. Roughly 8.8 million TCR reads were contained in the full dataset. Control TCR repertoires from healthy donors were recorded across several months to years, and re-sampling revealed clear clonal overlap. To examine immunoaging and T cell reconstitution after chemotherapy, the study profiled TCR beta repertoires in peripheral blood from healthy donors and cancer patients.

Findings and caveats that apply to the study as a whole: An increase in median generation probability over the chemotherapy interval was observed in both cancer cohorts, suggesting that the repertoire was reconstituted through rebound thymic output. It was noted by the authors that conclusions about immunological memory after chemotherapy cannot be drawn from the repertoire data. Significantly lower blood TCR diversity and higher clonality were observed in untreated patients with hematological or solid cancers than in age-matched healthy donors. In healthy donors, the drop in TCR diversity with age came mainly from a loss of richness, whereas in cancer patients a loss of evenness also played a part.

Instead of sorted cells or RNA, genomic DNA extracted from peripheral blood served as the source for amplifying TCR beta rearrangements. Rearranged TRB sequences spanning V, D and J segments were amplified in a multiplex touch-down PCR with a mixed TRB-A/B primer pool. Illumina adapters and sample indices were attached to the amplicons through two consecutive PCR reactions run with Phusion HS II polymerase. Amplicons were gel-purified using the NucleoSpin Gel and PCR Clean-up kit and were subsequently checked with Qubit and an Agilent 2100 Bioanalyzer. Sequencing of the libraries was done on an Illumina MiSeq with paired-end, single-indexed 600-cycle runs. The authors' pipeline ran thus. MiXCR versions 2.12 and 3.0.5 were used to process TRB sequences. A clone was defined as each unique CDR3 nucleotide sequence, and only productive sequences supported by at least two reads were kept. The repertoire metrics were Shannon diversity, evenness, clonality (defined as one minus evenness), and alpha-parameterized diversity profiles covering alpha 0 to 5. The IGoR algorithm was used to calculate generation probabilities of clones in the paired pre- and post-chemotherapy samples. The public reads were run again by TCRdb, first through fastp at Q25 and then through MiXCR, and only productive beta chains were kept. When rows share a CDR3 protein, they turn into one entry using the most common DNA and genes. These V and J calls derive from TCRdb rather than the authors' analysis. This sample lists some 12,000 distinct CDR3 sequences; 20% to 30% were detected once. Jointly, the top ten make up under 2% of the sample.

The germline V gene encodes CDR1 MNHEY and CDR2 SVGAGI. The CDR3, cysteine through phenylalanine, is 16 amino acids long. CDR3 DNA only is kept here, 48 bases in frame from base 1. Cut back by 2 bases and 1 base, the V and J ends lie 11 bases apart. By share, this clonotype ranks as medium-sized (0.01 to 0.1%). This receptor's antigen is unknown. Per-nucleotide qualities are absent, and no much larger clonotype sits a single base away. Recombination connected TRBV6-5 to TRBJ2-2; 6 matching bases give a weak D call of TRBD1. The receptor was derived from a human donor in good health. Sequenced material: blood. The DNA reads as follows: TGTGCCAGCAGTTACACGATGGGACAGAACACCGGGGAGCTGTTTTTT. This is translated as CASSYTMGQNTGELFF.